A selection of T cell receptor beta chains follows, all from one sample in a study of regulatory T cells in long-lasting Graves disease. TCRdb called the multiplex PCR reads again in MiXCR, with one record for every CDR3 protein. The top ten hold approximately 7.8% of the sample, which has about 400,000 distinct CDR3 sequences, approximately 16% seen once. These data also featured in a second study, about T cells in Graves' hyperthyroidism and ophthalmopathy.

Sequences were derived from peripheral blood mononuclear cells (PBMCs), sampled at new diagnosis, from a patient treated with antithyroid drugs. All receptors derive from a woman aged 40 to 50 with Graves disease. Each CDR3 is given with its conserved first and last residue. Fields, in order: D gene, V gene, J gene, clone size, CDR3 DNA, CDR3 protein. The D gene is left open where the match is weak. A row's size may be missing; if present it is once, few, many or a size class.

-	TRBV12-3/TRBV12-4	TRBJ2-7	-	TGTGCCAGCAGTTTGCTTCGGGTAGACGAGCAGTACTTC	CASSLLRVDEQYF
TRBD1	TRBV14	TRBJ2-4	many	TGTGCCAGCAGCCAATGGGGACAGGGAACCAACATTCAGTACTTC	CASSQWGQGTNIQYF
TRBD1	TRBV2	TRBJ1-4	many	TGTGCCAGCAGTGAAGACAGGGGTGGACTGTTTTTT	CASSEDRGGLFF
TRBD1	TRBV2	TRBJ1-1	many	TGTGCCAGTAACCGACAGGGGGTTGGAACTGAAGCTTTCTTT	CASNRQGVGTEAFF
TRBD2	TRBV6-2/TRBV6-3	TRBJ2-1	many	TGTGCCAGCAAGACTAGCGGGAAGAGCTCCTACAATGAGCAGTTCTTC	CASKTSGKSSYNEQFF
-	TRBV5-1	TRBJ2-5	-	TGCGCCAGCAGCCCCCTCGACAGCCAAGAGACCCAGTACTTC	CASSPLDSQETQYF
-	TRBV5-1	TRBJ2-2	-	TGCGCCAGCAGCATCTCACCAGGGGACGGCGGGGAGCTGTTTTTT	CASSISPGDGGELFF
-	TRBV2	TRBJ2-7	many	TGTGCCAGCAGTGCAGAGGGGCGATACGCTCGGTACGAGCAGTACTTC	CASSAEGRYARYEQYF
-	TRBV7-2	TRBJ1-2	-	TGTGCCAGCAGCTTAGCGGGGGGTGAGGGCTATGGCTACACCTTC	CASSLAGGEGYGYTF
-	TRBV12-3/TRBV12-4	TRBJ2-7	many	TGTGCCAGCAGTTTAGAGGCGGGGTCTAACGAGCAGTACTTC	CASSLEAGSNEQYF
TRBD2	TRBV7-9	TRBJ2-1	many	TGTGCCAGCACCCTAGCGGGACCTCGATTTGAGCAGTTCTTC	CASTLAGPRFEQFF
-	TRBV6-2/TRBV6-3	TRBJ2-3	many	TGTGCCAGCTCCCGCCTAAGTGGGATTGGCGCAGATACGCAGTATTTT	CASSRLSGIGADTQYF
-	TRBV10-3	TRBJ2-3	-	TGTGCCATCAGTGAGTCAGGTTCGGCTACGCAGTATTTT	CAISESGSATQYF
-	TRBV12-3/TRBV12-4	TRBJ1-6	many	TGTGCCAGCAGTTTGGGTATCTTCTATAATTCACCCCTCCACTTT	CASSLGIFYNSPLHF
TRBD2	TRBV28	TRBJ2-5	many	TGTGCCAGCAGTTTCCCAAACCCCGGACCTAGACTAGCGGGAGAGCCAGGGTTTAAAGAGACCCAGTACTTC	CASSFPNPGPRLAGEPGFKETQYF
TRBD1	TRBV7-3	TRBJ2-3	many	TGTGCCAGCAGCTCCAGGGGGCGCCCCACAGATACGCAGTATTTT	CASSSRGRPTDTQYF
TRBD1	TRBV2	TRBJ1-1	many	TGTGCCAGCAGCGTGACAGGGGAAAGTGAAGCTTTCTTT	CASSVTGESEAFF
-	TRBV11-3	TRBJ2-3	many	TGTGCCAGCAGCTTTCCGGGAAGGCCAGATACGCAGTATTTT	CASSFPGRPDTQYF
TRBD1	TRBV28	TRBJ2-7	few	TGTGCCAGCAGTTCTGGGACAGTAGGCAAGTACTTC	CASSSGTVGKYF
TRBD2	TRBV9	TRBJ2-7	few	TGTGCCAGCAGCGTAGGGTCGGGACTAGGCTACGAGCAGTACTTC	CASSVGSGLGYEQYF
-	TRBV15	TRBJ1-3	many	TGTGCCACCAGCGCCACGGGGAACACCATATATTTT	CATSATGNTIYF
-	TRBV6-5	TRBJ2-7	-	TGTGCCAGCAGTTCCACCCCGACAGTCTACGAGCAGTACTTC	CASSSTPTVYEQYF
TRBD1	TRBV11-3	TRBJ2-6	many	TGTGCCAGCAGCTTCGGACAGGGAACCTCTGGGGCCAACGTCCTGACTTTC	CASSFGQGTSGANVLTF
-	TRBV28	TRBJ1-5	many	TGTGCCAGCAGTTTTAGGTTCCAGCCCCAGCATTTT	CASSFRFQPQHF
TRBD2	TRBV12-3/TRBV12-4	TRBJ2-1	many	TGTGCCAGCAGGACACTAGCGGGAGGGAGCTCCTACAATGAGCAGTTCTTC	CASRTLAGGSSYNEQFF
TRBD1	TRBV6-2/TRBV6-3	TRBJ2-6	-	TGTGCCAGCAGTTCCGGGCCGGGACAGGGGGCCGGGGCCAACGTCCTGACTTTC	CASSSGPGQGAGANVLTF
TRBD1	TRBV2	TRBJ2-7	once	TGTGCCAGCACCCCCCCGGGGTTAGGGACAGGGTGGTACGAGCAGTACTTC	CASTPPGLGTGWYEQYF
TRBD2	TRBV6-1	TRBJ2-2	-	TGTGCCAGCAGTGCCCCTAGCGGGAGCGCGAACACCGGGGAGCTGTTTTTT	CASSAPSGSANTGELFF
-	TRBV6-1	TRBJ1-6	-	TGTGCCAGCAGGGCAAGGGGCAAAGAGGGCTCTTCACCCCTCCACTTT	CASRARGKEGSSPLHF
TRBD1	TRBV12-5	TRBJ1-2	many	TGTGCTAGTGGTTTGGTAGCGACAGGGAACTATGGCTACACCTTC	CASGLVATGNYGYTF
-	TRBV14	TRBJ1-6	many	TGTGCCAGCAGCCAAGAAATCCCGAATTCACCCCTCCACTTT	CASSQEIPNSPLHF
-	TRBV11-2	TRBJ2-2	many	TGTGCCAGCAGCTCCTACGACGGGCCTGAGGCCGGGGAGCTGTTTTTT	CASSSYDGPEAGELFF
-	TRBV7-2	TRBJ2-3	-	TGTGCCAGCAGCCGGCCTGACACAGATACGCAGTATTTT	CASSRPDTDTQYF
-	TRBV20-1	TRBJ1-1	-	TGCAGTGCTAGGAGGCAGGACCCCGCTGAAGCTTTCTTT	CSARRQDPAEAFF
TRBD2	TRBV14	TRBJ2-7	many	TGTGCCAGCAGCCTTTGGACTAGCGGGAGACCCGAGCAGTACTTC	CASSLWTSGRPEQYF
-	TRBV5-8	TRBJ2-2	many	TGTGCCAGCCGAGATCATCTAGCGTCGAACACCGGGGAGCTGTTTTTT	CASRDHLASNTGELFF
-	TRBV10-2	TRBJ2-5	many	TGCGCCAGCACCTCTGGCGTGACCCAGTACTTC	CASTSGVTQYF
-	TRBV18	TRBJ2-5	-	TGTGCCAGCTCACCACCGGAAGTGGCCCAAGAGACCCAGTACTTC	CASSPPEVAQETQYF
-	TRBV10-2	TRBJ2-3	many	TGCGCCAGCAGTGAACCCTCAAGACTCGGCACAGATACGCAGTATTTT	CASSEPSRLGTDTQYF
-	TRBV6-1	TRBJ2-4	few	TGTGCCAGCAACGGGCCGTGGGAAAACATTCAGTACTTC	CASNGPWENIQYF
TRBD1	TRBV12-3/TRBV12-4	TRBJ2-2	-	TGTGCCAGCACGGACAGGGCGGACACCGGGGAGCTGTTTTTT	CASTDRADTGELFF
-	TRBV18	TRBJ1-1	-	TGTGCCAGCAGCGTAGTGGAATCGCGGGGTGAAGCTTTCTTT	CASSVVESRGEAFF
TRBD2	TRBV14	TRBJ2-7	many	TGTGCCAGCAGCCCACTAGCGGTAAGCTCCTACGAGCAGTACTTC	CASSPLAVSSYEQYF
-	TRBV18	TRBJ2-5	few	TGTGCCAGCTCACCTAAAACCAGGACCCAAGAGACCCAGTACTTC	CASSPKTRTQETQYF
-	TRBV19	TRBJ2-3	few	TGTGCCAGTAGTAGGTATGCGGGAACGAACACAGATACGCAGTATTTT	CASSRYAGTNTDTQYF
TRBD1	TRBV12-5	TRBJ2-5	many	TGTGCTAGTGGTCGGGACAGCAACCAAGAGACCCAGTACTTC	CASGRDSNQETQYF
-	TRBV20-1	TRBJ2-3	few	TGCAGTGGCACTGTTGGCCTTAGCACAGATACGCAGTATTTT	CSGTVGLSTDTQYF
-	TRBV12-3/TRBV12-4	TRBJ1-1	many	TGTGCCAGCAGTATATCTACAGGGAAGAGCACTGAAGCTTTCTTT	CASSISTGKSTEAFF
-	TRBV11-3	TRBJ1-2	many	TGTGCCAGCAGCTTAATAACGGCTACCAATGGCTACACCTTC	CASSLITATNGYTF
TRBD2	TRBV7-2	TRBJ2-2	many	TGTGCCAGCAGCTGGGGGAGGGGACCGAACACCGGGGAGCTGTTTTTT	CASSWGRGPNTGELFF
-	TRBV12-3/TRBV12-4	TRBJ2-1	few	TGTGCCAGCAGTGGTGCCGGGGGTAGTTTCGATGAGCAGTTCTTC	CASSGAGGSFDEQFF
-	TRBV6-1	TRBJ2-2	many	TGTGCCAGCAGTGAACGGGGACCCACCGGGGAGCTGTTTTTT	CASSERGPTGELFF